This record concerns one T cell receptor beta chain sequence. In its sample, this clone was seen once. Its cognate antigen has yet to be identified. Base qualities are not provided; no much larger clone lies one nucleotide away. The immunoSEQ assay at survey resolution was used to sequence TCRbeta rearrangements from genomic DNA. The paper's data handling went like this. In the TCR sequencing data, the lowest productive clonotype frequency that could be detected was 2.59 x 10-5. Analyses included only productive TCRbeta rearrangements, meaning complete and in-frame sequences. Clonality for each sample was calculated as Simpson clonality in the immunoSEQ Analyzer version 3.0. Based on frequency, clones were grouped as very rare, small, medium, large (1-20%) or hyperexpanded (>20%). Generation probabilities were estimated with OLGA 1.2.3, V-gene circos plots were made with VDJtools, specificities were searched in VDJdb, and CDR3 motifs were identified with GLIPH. Sourced from immuneACCESS, this table was stored by TCRdb with only in-frame sequences that have V and J called. A share of the clones is absent; for the studies checked, an unresolved V gene accounts for under half, and the remainder has no known explanation. V, J and clone size were drawn from that table, and D and trimming were deduced from the DNA. This sample holds 25,000 to 30,000 clones; around 80% were observed only once. Roughly 0.98% of the sample goes to the ten largest clones.

The healthy control group was made up of a few dozen blood donors, and the Finnish Red Cross blood service supplied their buffy coats. All TCR-sequenced material derived from peripheral blood: patient blood samples and healthy donor buffy coats. Peripheral blood mononuclear cells were isolated by Ficoll-Hypaque gradient centrifugation. CD4+ cells were purified magnetically from the buffy coats of healthy controls. The Gentra Puregene Cell and Tissue kit was used for genomic DNA extraction, and quantification was performed on a Qubit 2.0 fluorometer. The sample originates from a study of STAT5B mutations in CD4+ large granular lymphocyte leukemia (dated by TCRdb to between 2021 and 2022). At the level of the whole study: Among healthy controls, the CDR3 'QG' motif was associated with a particular HLA allele. Flow cytometry on FACSCanto II or FACSVerse confirmed that purified fractions exceeded 95% purity among lymphocytes. TCRbeta repertoires of CD4+ T-cell large granular lymphocyte leukemia patients were compared with those of healthy blood donors. The investigation overall reported the following: The main leukemic clonotypes were found to be private to each patient, although 25% of the main leukemic clonotypes were detected at low frequency in the non-leukemic repertoires of other patients. Greater clonality appeared to be present in CD4-sorted patient repertoires than in healthy CD4+ repertoires, and the difference was retained after the putative leukemic clones were removed. TRBV06-family usage was enriched among the top patient clones (8/27) compared with healthy controls (2/35). The data were not HLA-matched, and the higher clonality in CD4+ T-LGLL than in CD8+ T-LGLL could be due to the relatively small sample size.

Relative to germline, V is 2 bases shorter and J is 8 bases shorter, with 4 bases between their ends. The CDR3 holds 11 amino acids from the cysteine to the phenylalanine. The entry retains the CDR3 DNA only, 33 bases that are in frame from base 1. Taken from the germline V gene, the CDR1 and CDR2 loops are MDHEN and SYDVKM. The V gene is TRBV28 and the J gene is TRBJ2-1, with the D gene uncertain. This clonotype originated in a human donor in good health. Specimen: CD4+ T cells from blood buffy coats. The CDR3: CASSLNYEQFF. DNA sequence: TGTGCCAGCAGTTTAAACTATGAGCAGTTCTTC. Outside the CDR3, residues come from the reference TRBV28 and TRBJ2-1 proteins, so the full variable domain is: DVKVTQSSRYLVKRTGEKVFLECVQDMDHENMFWYRQDPGLGLRLIYFSYDVKMKEKGDIPEGYSVSREKKERFSLILESASTNQTSMYLCASSLNYEQFFGPGTRLTVL.